These 9 T cell receptor beta chains share one sample of origin, sequenced in a study of regulatory and conventional T cells in RAG deficiency. Conventional CD4+ T cells were sorted from blood as CD25-low CD127-high cells. Sequencing used immunoSEQ multiplex PCR; TCRdb keeps in-frame clones, though not all of them. The table records about 29,000 clones, roughly 96% of them present only once. These data were also reused for a study on regulatory T cells. That source adds: Primers: 52 TRBV forward and 13 TRBJ reverse.

Sample: CD25- CD4+ T cells sorted from blood. These receptors all come from a human donor in good health.

The genes are TRBV7-7 and TRBJ1-2; 8 bases match TRBD1. Germline trimming cut 1 base from V and 4 bases from J; bases unmatched to any gene: 5. The CDR3 is 15 amino acids. Per germline, CDR1 SSHAT and CDR2 FNYEAQ (reference sequence). CDR3: CASSLGNRGIYGYTF. CDR3 nucleotides: TGTGCCAGCAGCTTAGGGAACAGGGGGATCTATGGCTACACCTTC.

This clone was recorded once. V usage is TRBV7-9 and J usage is TRBJ2-3; possibly TRBD2 for D (5 bases). In germline, CDR1 is SEHNR, CDR2 FQNEAQ (reference sequence). The ends were cut back, 5 bases at V and 8 bases at J, with 17 bases in the middle. This CDR3 region has 14 residues. CDR3 loop: CASSRTVIEGTQYF. DNA of the CDR3: TGTGCCAGCAGCCGGACCGTCATCGAGGGTACGCAGTATTTT.

This chain links TRBV19 with TRBJ1-4; D not resolved. The CDR3 covers 14 residues. CDR1 and CDR2 (germline): LNHDA, SQIVND (reference sequence). V lost 6 bases and J lost 1, with 9 bases in between. DNA of the CDR3: TGTGCCAGTAGACACCCACAAACTAATGAAAAACTGTTTTTT. This sequence encodes CASRHPQTNEKLFF.

The rearrangement uses TRBV5-6 and TRBJ1-4, with D unclear. CDR3 length: 14 amino acids. V lost 3 bases, J lost 0 bases, and 6 bases lay in between. Germline lookup yields CDR1 SGHDT and CDR2 YYEEEE. The CDR3 DNA sequence: TGTGCCAGCAGCTCAACTCCAACTAATGAAAAACTGTTTTTT. Amino acid sequence: CASSSTPTNEKLFF.

This sequence joins TRBV14 and TRBJ1-1; 7 bases are a match to TRBD1. J lost 2 bases, V lost 4 bases, and 10 bases had no gene match. The germline CDR1 and CDR2 sequences are SGHDN and FVKESK. This CDR3 has 16 residues. CDR3 in amino acids: CASSPRTGGANTEAFF. The DNA of the CDR3 is TGTGCCAGCAGCCCCCGGACAGGTGGGGCCAACACTGAAGCTTTCTTT.

The rearrangement uses TRBV5-1 and TRBJ2-5; D may be TRBD2 (6 bases). Trimming took off 4 bases at V and 0 bases at J, with 16 bases between the two ends. CDR1 and CDR2 (germline): SGHRS, YFSETQ. There are 16 residues in the CDR3. DNA for the CDR3: TGCGCCAGCAGCGCCGCGGGCAGGAGGGACCAAGAGACCCAGTACTTC. As protein: CASSAAGRRDQETQYF.

In its sample, this clone was seen a few times. This chain uses TRBV10-3 with TRBJ1-1; TRBD1 might be the D (6 bases). This CDR3 has 13 residues. V was pared by 6 bases and J by 5 bases, with 13 bases between. The germline V gene encodes CDR1 ENHRY and CDR2 SYGVKD. The CDR3 region has the DNA TGTGCCATCAGCTTTACAGGGAAAACTGAAGCTTTCTTT. It yields the protein CAISFTGKTEAFF.

V is TRBV19 and J is TRBJ2-2; 8 bases are a match to TRBD2. CDR3 length equals 16 residues. Germline CDR1 reads LNHDA; CDR2 reads SQIVND (reference sequence). With V trimmed by 3 bases and J by 2 bases, 5 bases remained unmatched. In nucleotides, the CDR3 is TGTGCCAGTAGTATCCTCGGGGGGGCAAACACCGGGGAGCTGTTTTTT. This translates into CASSILGGANTGELFF.

The CDR3 loop is CASSQDRGRGSPLHF. In nucleotides, the CDR3 is TGTGCCAGCAGTCAAGACAGGGGGAGAGGTTCACCCCTCCACTTT. V and J are TRBV11-2 and TRBJ1-6; 9 bases are a match to TRBD1. The CDR3 length is 15 residues. V lost 6 bases to trimming and J lost 9 bases; unmatched junction nucleotides: 9. Per the germline V gene, CDR1 is SGHAT and CDR2 is FQNNGV.